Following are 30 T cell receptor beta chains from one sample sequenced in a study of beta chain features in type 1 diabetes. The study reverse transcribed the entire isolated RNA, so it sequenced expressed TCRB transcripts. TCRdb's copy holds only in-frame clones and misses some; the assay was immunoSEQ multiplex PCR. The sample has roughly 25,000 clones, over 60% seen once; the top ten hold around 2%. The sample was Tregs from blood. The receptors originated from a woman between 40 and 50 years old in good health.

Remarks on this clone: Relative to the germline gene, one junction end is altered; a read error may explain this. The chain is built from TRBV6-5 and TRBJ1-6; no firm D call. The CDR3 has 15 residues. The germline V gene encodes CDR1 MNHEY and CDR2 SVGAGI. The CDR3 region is CASPWSRSYNSPLHF. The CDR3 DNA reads TGTGCCAGCCCCTGGTCTCGCTCCTATAATTCCCCCCTCCACTTT.

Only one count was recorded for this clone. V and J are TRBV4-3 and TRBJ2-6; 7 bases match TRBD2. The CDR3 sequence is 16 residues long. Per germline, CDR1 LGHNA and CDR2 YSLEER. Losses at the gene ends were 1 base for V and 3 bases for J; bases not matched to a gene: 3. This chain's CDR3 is CASSQGGGLGANVLTF. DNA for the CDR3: TGCGCCAGCAGCCAAGGCGGGGGTCTTGGGGCCAACGTCCTGACTTTC.

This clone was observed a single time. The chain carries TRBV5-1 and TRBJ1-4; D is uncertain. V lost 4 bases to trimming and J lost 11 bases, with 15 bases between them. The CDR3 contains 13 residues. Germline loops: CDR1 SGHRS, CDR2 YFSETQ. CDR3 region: CASSTRTEDKLFF. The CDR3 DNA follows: TGCGCCAGCAGCACCAGGACTGAGGACAAACTGTTTTTT. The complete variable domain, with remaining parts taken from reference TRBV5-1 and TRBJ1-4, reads KAGVTQTPRYLIKTRGQQVTLSCSPISGHRSVSWYQQTPGQGLQFLFEYFSETQRNKGNFPGRFSGRQFSNSRSEMNVSTLELGDSALYLCASSTRTEDKLFFGSGTQLSVL.

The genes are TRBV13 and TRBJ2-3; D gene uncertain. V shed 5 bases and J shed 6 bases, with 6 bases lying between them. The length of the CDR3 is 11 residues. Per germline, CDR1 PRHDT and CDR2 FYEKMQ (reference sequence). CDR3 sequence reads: CASSPGDTQYF. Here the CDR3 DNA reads TGTGCCAGCAGCCCCGGGGATACGCAGTATTTT.

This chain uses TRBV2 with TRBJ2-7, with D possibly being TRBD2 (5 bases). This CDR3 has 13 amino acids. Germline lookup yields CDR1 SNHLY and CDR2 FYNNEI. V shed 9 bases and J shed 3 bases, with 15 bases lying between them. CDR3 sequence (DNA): TGTGCCAGTAGGTGGCGGGCGGGCTACGAGCAGTACTTC. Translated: CASRWRAGYEQYF. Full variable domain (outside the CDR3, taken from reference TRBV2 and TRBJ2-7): EPEVTQTPSHQVTQMGQEVILRCVPISNHLYFYWYRQILGQKVEFLVSFYNNEISEKSEIFDDQFSVERPDGSNFTLKIRSTKLEDSAMYFCASRWRAGYEQYFGPGTRLTVT.

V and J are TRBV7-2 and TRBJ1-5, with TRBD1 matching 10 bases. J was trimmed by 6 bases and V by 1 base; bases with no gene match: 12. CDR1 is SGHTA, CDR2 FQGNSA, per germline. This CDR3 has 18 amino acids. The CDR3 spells CASSLVVWRDRGPQPQHF. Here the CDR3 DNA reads TGTGCCAGCAGCTTAGTGGTGTGGCGGGACAGGGGTCCTCAGCCCCAGCATTTT.

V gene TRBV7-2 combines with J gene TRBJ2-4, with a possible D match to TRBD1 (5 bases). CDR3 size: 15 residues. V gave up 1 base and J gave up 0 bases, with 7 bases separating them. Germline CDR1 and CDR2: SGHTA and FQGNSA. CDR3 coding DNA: TGTGCCAGCAGCTTAGGGACACTAGCCAAAAACATTCAGTACTTC. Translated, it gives CASSLGTLAKNIQYF.

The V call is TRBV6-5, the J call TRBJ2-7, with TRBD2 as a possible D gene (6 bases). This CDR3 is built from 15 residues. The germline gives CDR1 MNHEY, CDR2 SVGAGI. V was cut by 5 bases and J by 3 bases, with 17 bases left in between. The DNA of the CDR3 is TGTGCCAGCAGTGTTCAAGGGACTCCTTACTACGAGCAGTACTTC. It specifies CASSVQGTPYYEQYF.

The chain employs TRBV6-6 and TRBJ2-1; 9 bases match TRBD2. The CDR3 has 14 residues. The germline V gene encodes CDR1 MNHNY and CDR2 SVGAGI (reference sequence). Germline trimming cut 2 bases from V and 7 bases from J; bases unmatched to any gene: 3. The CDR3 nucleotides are TGTGCCAGCAGTTACGCGGGGGGGCGGAATGAGCAGTTCTTC. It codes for CASSYAGGRNEQFF.

The CDR3 nucleotides are TGCGCCAGCAGCTTTGGGGCAGCCATGAACACTGAAGCTTTCTTT. Translated, it gives CASSFGAAMNTEAFF. The rearrangement uses TRBV5-1 and TRBJ1-1, with D perhaps TRBD1 (5 bases). V was clipped by 2 bases and J by 0 bases, with 11 bases between them. The CDR3 covers 15 residues. Germline CDR1 reads SGHRS; CDR2 reads YFSETQ.

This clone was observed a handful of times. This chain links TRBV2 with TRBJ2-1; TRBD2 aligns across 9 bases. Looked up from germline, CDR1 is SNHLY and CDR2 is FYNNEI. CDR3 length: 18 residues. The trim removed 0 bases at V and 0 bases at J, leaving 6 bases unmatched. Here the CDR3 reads CASSEASGGPVSYNEQFF. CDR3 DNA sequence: TGTGCCAGCAGTGAAGCCAGCGGGGGGCCCGTCTCCTACAATGAGCAGTTCTTC.

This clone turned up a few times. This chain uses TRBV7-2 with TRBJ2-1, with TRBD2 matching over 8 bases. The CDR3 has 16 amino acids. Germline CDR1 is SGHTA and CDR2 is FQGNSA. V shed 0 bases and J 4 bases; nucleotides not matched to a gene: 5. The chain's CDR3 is CASSLAGAGVYNEQFF. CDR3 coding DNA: TGTGCCAGCAGCTTAGCAGGAGCGGGGGTTTACAATGAGCAGTTCTTC.

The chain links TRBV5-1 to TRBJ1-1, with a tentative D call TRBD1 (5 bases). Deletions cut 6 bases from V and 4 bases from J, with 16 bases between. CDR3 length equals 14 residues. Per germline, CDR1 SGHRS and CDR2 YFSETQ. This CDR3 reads CASTKDKGGTEAFF. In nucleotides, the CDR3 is TGCGCCAGCACCAAGGACAAAGGTGGCACTGAAGCTTTCTTT.

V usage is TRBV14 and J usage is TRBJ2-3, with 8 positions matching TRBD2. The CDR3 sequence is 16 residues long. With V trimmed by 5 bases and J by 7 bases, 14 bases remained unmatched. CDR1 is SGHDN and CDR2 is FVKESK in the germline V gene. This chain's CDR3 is CASSSIPGLVKYTQYF. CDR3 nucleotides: TGTGCCAGCAGCTCAATCCCGGGACTAGTGAAATATACGCAGTATTTT.

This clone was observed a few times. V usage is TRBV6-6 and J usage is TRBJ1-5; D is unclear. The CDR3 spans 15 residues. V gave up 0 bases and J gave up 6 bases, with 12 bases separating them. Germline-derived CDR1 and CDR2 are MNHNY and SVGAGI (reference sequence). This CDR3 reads CASSYSGEVVQPQHF. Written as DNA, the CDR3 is TGTGCCAGCAGTTACTCTGGGGAGGTTGTTCAGCCCCAGCATTTT.

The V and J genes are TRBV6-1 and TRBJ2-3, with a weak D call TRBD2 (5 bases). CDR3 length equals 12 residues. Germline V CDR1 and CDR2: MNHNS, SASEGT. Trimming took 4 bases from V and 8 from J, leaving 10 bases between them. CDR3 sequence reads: CASSAVGGTQYF. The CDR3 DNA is TGTGCCAGCAGTGCCGTAGGAGGTACGCAGTATTTT.

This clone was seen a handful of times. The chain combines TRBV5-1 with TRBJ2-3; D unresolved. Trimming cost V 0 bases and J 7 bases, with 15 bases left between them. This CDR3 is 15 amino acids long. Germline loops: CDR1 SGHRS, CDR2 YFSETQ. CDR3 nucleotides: TGCGCCAGCAGCTTGGGAGCAGCGTATACAAATACGCAGTATTTT. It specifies CASSLGAAYTNTQYF.

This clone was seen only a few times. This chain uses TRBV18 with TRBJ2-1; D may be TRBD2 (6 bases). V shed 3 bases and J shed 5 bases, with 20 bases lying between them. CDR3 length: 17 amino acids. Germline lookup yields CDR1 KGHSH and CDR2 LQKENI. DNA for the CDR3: TGTGCCAGCTCACCGTGGACGGGGGAAGGTTTTAACAATGAGCAGTTCTTC. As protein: CASSPWTGEGFNNEQFF.

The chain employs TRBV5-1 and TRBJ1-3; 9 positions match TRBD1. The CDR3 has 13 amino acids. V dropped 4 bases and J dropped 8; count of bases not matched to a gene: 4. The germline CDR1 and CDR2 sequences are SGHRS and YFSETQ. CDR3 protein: CASSGGQGDTIYF. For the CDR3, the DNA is TGCGCCAGCAGCGGGGGACAGGGAGACACCATATATTTT.

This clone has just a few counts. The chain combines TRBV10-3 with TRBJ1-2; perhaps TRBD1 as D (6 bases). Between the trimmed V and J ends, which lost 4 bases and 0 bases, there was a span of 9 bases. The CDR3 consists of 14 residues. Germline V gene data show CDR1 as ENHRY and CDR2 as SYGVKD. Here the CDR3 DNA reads TGTGCCATCAGTGCCGGGACACCTAACTATGGCTACACCTTC. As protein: CAISAGTPNYGYTF.

The CDR3 region has the DNA TGTGCCAGCAGCGTAGCGGGGTTGACAGATACGCAGTATTTT. It codes for CASSVAGLTDTQYF. The chain couples TRBV9 to TRBJ2-3, with TRBD2 as a possible D gene (5 bases). V shed 0 bases and J shed 3 bases, with 8 bases lying between them. CDR1 SGDLS and CDR2 YYNGEE come from the germline V gene. The CDR3 consists of 14 residues.

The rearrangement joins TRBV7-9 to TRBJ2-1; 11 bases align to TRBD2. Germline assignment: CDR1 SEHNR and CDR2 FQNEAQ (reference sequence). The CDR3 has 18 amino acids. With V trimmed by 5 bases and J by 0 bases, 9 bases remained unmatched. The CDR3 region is CASSQGLAGGSSYNEQFF. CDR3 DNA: TGTGCCAGCAGCCAAGGTCTAGCGGGGGGAAGCTCCTACAATGAGCAGTTCTTC.

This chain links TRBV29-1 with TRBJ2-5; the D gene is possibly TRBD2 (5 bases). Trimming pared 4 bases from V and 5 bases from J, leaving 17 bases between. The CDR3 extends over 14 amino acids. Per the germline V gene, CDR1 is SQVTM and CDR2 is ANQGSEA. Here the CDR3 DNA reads TGCAGCGTTGCCTACGCTAGTACTAGGGAGACCCAGTACTTC. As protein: CSVAYASTRETQYF.

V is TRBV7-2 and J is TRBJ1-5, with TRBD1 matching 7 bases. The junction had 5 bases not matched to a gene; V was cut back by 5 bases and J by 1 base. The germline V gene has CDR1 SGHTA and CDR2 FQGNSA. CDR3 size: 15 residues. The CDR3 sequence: CASSPQGGSNQPQHF. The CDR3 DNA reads TGTGCCAGCAGCCCTCAGGGGGGAAGCAATCAGCCCCAGCATTTT. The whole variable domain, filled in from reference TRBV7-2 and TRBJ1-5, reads GAGVSQSPSNKVTEKGKDVELRCDPISGHTALYWYRQSLGQGLEFLIYFQGNSAPDKSGLPSDRFSAERTGGSVSTLTIQRTQQEDSAVYLCASSPQGGSNQPQHFGDGTRLSIL.

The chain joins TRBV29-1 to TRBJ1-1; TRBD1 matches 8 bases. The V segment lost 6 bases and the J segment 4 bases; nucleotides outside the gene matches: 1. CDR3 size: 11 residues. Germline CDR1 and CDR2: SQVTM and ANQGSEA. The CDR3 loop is CSVTGGTEAFF. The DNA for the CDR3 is TGCAGCGTAACAGGGGGCACTGAAGCTTTCTTT.

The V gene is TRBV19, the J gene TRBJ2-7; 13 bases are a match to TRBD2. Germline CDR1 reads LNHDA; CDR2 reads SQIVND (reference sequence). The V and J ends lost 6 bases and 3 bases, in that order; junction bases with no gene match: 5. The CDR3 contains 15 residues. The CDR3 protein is CASRNGLAGDYEQYF. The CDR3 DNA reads TGTGCCAGTAGAAACGGACTAGCGGGGGACTACGAGCAGTACTTC. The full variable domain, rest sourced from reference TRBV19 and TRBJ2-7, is DGGITQSPKYLFRKEGQNVTLSCEQNLNHDAMYWYRQDPGQGLRLIYYSQIVNDFQKGDIAEGYSVSREKKESFPLTVTSAQKNPTAFYLCASRNGLAGDYEQYFGPGTRLTVT.

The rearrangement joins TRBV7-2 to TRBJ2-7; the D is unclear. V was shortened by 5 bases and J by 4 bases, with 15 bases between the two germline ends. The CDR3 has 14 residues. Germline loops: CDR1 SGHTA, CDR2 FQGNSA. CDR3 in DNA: TGTGCCAGCAGCCGAATATCAAGCGATTACGAGCAGTACTTC. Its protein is CASSRISSDYEQYF. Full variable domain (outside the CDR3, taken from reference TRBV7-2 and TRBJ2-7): GAGVSQSPSNKVTEKGKDVELRCDPISGHTALYWYRQSLGQGLEFLIYFQGNSAPDKSGLPSDRFSAERTGGSVSTLTIQRTQQEDSAVYLCASSRISSDYEQYFGPGTRLTVT.

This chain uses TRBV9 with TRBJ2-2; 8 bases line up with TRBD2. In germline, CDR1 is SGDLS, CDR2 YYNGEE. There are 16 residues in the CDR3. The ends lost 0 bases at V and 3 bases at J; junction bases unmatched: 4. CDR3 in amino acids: CASSVARGGDTGELFF. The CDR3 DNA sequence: TGTGCCAGCAGCGTAGCTCGGGGGGGGGACACCGGGGAGCTGTTTTTT.

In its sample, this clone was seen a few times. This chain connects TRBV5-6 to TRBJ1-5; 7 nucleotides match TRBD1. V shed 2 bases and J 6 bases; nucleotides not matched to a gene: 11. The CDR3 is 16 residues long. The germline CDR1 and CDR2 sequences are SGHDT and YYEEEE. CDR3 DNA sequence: TGTGCCAGCAGCTTAAAAGGGGGCGGGGGGGGTCAGCCCCAGCATTTT. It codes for CASSLKGGGGGQPQHF.

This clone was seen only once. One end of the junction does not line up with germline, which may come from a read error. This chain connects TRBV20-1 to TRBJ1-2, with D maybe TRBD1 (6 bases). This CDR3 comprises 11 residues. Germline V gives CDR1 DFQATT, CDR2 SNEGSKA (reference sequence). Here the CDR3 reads CSARDLGHPSF. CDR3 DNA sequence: TGCAGTGCTAGAGATTTGGGACACCCATCCTTC.